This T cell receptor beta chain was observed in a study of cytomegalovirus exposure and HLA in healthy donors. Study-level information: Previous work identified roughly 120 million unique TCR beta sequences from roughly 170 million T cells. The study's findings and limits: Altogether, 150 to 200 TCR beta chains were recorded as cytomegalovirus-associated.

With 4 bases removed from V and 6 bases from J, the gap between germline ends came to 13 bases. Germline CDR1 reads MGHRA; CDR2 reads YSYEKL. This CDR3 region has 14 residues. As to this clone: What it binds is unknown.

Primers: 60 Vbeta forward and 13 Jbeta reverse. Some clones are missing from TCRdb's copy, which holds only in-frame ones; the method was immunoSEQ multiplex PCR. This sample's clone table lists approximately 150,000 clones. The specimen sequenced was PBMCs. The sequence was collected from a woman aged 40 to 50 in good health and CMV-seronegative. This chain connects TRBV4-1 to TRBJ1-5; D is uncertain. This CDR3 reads CASSRFGRGQPQHF. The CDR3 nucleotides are TGCGCCAGCAGCCGTTTTGGCCGAGGTCAGCCCCAGCATTTT.